This T cell receptor (beta chain) is drawn from a study of cytomegalovirus exposure and HLA in healthy donors. As for the study in general: A previous analysis identified about 110 million unique TCR beta sequences derived from about 180 million T cells.

60 Vbeta and 13 Jbeta primers were used in PCR. Generated by immunoSEQ multiplex PCR, the TCRdb table keeps only in-frame clones and is missing some. The top ten hold 3% to 4% of the sample, which has fewer than 300,000 clones, about nine tenths seen once. The CDR3 runs to 15 residues. V lost 4 bases and J lost 7, with 17 bases in between. CDR1 is MNHEY, CDR2 SVGAGI, per germline. As regards this clone: Its antigen is not identified.

Study observations and caveats: As was reported, the classifier diagnosed cytomegalovirus status with high specificity and sensitivity.

The rearrangement joins TRBV6-5 to TRBJ2-1, with TRBD1 as a possible D gene (6 bases). Sequenced sample: PBMCs. This receptor was taken from a man between 40 and 49 years old in good health and CMV-seropositive. The CDR3 region has the DNA TGTGCCAGCAGTTCCCGACAGGCATCGGATAATGAGCAGTTCTTC. This gives the protein CASSSRQASDNEQFF.